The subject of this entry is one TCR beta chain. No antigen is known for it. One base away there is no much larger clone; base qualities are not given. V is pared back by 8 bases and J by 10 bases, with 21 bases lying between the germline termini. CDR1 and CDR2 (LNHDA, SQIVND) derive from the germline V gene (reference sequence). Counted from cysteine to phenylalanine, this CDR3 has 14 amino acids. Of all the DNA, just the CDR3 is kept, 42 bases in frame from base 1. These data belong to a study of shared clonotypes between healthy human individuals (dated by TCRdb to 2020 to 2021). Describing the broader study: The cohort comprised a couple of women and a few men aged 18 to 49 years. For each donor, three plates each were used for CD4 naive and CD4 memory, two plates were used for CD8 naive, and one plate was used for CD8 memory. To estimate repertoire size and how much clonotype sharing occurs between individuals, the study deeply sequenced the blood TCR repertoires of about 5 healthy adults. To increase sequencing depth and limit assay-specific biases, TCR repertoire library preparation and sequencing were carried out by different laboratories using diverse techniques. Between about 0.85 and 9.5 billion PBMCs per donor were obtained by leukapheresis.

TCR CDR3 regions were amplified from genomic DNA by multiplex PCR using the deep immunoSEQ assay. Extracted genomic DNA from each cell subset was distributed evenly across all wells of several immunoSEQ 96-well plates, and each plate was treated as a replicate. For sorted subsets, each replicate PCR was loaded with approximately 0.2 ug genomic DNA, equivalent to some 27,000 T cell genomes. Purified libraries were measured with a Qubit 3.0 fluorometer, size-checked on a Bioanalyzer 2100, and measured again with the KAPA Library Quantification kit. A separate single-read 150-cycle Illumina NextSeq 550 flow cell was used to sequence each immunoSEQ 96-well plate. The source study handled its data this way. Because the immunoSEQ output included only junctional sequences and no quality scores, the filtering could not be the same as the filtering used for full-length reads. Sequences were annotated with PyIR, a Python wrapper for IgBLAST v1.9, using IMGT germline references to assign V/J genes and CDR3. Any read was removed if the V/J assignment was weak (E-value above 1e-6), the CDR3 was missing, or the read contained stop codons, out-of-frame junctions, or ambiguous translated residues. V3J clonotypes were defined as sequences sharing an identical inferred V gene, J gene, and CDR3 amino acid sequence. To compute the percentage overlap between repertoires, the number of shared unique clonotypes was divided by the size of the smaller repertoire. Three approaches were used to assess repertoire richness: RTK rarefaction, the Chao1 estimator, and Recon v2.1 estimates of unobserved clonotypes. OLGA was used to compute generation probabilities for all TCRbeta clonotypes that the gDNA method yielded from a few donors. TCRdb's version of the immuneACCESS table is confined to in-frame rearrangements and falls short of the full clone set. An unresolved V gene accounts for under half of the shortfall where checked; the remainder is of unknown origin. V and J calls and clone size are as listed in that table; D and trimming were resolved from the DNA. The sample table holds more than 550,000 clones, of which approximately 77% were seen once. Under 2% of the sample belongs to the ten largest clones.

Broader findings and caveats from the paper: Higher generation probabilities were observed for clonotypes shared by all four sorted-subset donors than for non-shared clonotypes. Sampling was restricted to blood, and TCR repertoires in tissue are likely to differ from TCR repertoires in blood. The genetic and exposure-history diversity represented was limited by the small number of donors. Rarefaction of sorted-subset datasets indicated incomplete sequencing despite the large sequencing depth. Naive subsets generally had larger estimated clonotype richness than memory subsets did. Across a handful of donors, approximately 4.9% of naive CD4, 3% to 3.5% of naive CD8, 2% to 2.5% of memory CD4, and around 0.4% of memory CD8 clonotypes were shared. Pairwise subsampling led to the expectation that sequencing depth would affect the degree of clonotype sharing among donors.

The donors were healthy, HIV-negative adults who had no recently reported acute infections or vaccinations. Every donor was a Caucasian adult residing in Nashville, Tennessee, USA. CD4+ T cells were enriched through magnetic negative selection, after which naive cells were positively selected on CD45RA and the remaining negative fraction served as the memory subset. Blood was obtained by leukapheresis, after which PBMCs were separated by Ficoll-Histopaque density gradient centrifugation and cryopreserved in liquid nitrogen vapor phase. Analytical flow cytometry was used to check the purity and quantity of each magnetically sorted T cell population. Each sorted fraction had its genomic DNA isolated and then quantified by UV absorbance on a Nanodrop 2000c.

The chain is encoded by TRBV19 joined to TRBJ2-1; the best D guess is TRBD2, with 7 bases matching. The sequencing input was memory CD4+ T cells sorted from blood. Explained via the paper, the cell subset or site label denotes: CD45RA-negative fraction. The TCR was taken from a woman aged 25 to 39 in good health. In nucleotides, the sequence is TGTGCCAGTGTGAGTGGGAGGGGGTCCAGGGAGCAGTTCTTC. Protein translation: CASVSGRGSREQFF.